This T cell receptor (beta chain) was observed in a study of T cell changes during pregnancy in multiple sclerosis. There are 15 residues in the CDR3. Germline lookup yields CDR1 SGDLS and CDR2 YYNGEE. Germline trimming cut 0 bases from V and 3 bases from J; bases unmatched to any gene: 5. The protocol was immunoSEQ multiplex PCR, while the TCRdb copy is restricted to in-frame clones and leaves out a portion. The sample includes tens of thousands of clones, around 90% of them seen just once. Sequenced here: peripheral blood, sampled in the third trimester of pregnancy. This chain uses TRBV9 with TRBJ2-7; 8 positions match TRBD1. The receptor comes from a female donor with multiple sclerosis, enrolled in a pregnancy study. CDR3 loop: CASSVGRTGNYEQYF. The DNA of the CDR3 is TGTGCCAGCAGCGTAGGGAGGACAGGGAACTACGAGCAGTACTTC.